Included here is one T cell receptor (beta chain) sequence, with context. PCR primers comprised 60 Vbeta and 13 Jbeta primers. Sequencing used immunoSEQ multiplex PCR; TCRdb keeps in-frame clones, though not all of them. The sample lists fewer than 250,000 clones; 70% to 80% were seen once. This entry comes from a study of cytomegalovirus exposure and HLA in healthy donors. Germline V lookup: CDR1 SGHDN, CDR2 FVKESK. The CDR3 extends over 13 amino acids. Trimming removed 4 bases from V and 2 bases from J, with 9 bases in between. The material sequenced was PBMCs. The sequence came from a woman aged 50 to 60 in good health and CMV-seronegative. The rearrangement joins TRBV14 to TRBJ2-7; the D gene is possibly TRBD1 (6 bases). This chain's CDR3 is CASSPWTAYEQYF. In nucleotides, the CDR3 is TGTGCCAGCAGCCCCTGGACAGCCTACGAGCAGTACTTC.